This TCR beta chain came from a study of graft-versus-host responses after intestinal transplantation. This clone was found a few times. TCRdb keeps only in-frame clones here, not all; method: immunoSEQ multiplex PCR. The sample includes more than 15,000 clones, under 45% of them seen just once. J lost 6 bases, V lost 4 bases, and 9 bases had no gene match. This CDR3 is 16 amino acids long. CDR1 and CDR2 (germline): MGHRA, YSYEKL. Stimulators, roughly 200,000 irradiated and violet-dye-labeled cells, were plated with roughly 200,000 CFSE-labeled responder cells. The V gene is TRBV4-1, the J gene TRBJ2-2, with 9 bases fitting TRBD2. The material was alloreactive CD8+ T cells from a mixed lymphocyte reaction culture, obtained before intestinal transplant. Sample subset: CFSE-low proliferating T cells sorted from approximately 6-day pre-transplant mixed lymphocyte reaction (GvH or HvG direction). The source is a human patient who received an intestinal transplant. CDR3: CASSLSFAGGAGELFF. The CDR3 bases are TGCGCCAGCAGCCTGTCCTTTGCGGGAGGGGCCGGGGAGCTGTTTTTT.